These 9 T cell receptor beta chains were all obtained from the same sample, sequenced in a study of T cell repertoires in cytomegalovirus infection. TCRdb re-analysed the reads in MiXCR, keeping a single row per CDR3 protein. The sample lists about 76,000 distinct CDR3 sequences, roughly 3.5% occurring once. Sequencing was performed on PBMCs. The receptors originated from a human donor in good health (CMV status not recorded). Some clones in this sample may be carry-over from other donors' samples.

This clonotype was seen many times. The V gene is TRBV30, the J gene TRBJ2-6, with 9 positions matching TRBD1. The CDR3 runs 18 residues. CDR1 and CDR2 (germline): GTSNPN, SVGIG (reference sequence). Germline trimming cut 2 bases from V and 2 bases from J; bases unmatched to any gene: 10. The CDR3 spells CAWSLPGQGMPGANVLTF. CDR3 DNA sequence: TGTGCCTGGAGTTTACCGGGACAGGGTATGCCTGGGGCCAACGTCCTGACTTTC.

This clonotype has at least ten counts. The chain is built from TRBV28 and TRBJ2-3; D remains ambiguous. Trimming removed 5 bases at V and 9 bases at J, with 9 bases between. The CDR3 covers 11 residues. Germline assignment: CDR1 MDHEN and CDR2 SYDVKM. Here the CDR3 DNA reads TGTGCCAGCAGTCCGTCCATAACGCAGTATTTT. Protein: CASSPSITQYF. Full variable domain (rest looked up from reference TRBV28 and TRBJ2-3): DVKVTQSSRYLVKRTGEKVFLECVQDMDHENMFWYRQDPGLGLRLIYFSYDVKMKEKGDIPEGYSVSREKKERFSLILESASTNQTSMYLCASSPSITQYFGPGTRLTVL.

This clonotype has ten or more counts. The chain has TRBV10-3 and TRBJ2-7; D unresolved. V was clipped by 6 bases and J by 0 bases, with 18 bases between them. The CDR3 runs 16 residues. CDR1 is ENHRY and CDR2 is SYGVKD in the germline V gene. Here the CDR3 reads CAISVERGLNSYEQYF. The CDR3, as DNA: TGTGCCATCAGCGTTGAACGTGGGCTCAACTCCTACGAGCAGTACTTC.

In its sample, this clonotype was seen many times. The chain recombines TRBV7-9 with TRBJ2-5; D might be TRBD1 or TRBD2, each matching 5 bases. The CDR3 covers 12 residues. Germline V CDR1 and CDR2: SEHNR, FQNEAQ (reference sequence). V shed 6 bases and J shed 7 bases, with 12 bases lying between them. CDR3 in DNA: TGTGCCAGCAGATTTCCCGGGACGACCCAGTACTTC. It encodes CASRFPGTTQYF.

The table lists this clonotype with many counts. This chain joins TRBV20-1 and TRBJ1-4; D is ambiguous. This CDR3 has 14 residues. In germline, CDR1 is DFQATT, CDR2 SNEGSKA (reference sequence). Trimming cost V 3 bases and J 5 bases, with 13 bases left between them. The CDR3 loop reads CSASLGHVNEKLFF. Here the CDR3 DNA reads TGCAGTGCTAGTTTGGGCCACGTAAATGAAAAACTGTTTTTT.

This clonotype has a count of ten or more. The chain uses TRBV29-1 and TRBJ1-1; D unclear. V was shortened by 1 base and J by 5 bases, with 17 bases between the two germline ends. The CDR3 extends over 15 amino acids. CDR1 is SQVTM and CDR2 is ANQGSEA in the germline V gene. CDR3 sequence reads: CSVEGRMQPGTEAFF. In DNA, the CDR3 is TGCAGCGTTGAAGGGCGGATGCAACCCGGAACTGAAGCTTTCTTT. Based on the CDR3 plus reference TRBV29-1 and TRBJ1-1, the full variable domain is SAVISQKPSRDICQRGTSLTIQCQVDSQVTMMFWYRQQPGQSLTLIATANQGSEATYESGFVIDKFPISRPNLTFSTLTVSNMSPEDSSIYLCSVEGRMQPGTEAFFGQGTRLTVV.

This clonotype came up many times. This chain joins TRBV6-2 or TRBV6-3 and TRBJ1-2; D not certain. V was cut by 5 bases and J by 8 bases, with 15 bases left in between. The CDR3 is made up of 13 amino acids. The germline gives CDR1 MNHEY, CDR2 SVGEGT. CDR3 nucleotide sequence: TGTGCCAGCAGTCCAGGAGTGAATCTGGGCTACACCTTC. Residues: CASSPGVNLGYTF.

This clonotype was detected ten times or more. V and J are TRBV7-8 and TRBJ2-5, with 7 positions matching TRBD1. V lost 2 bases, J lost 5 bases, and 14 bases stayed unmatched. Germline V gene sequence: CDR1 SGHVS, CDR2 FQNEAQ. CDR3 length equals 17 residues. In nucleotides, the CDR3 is TGTGCCAGCAGCTTATTTGTAGGGGGCGCCGGGGACGAGACCCAGTACTTC. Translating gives CASSLFVGGAGDETQYF.

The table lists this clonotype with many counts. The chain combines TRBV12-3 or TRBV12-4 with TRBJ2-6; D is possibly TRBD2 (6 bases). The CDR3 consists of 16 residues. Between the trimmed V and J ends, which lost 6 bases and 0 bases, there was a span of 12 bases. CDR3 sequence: CASSRGLLSGANVLTF. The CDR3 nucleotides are TGTGCCAGCAGCCGGGGACTCCTCTCTGGGGCCAACGTCCTGACTTTC.